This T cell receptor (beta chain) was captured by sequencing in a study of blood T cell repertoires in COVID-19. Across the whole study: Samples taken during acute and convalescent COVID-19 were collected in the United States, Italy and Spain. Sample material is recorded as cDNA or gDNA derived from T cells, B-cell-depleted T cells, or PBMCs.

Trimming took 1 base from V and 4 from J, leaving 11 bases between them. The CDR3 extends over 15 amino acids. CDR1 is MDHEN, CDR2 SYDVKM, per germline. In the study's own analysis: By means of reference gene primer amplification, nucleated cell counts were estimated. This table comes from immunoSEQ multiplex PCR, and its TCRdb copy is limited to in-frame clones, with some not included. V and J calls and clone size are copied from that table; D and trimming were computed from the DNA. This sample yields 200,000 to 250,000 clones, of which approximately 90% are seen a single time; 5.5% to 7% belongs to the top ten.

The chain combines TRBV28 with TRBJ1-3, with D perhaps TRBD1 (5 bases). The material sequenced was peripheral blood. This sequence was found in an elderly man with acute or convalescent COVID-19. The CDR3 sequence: CASSLSAGQGNTIYF. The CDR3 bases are TGTGCCAGCAGTTTATCGGCAGGGCAGGGAAACACCATATATTTT. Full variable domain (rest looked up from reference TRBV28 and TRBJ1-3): DVKVTQSSRYLVKRTGEKVFLECVQDMDHENMFWYRQDPGLGLRLIYFSYDVKMKEKGDIPEGYSVSREKKERFSLILESASTNQTSMYLCASSLSAGQGNTIYFGEGSWLTVV.